One and the same sample provided the 8 T cell receptor beta chains below, sequenced in a study of cytomegalovirus exposure and HLA in healthy donors. The primer mix had 60 Vbeta and 13 Jbeta primers. Sequenced by immunoSEQ multiplex PCR; TCRdb stores in-frame clones only, minus some. Its listing shows about 150,000 clones. Source material: PBMCs. These receptors originate from a woman in her fifties or sixties in good health and CMV-seronegative.

The chain joins TRBV7-6 to TRBJ1-3, with D perhaps TRBD1 (5 bases). CDR3 length: 15 residues. Trimming removed 0 bases at V and 0 bases at J, with 6 bases between. Germline values: CDR1 SGHVS, CDR2 FNYEAQ. This CDR3 reads CASSLATASGNTIYF. The CDR3 DNA sequence: TGTGCCAGCAGCTTAGCGACAGCCTCTGGAAACACCATATATTTT.

The gene calls are TRBV7-9 and TRBJ2-7; tentatively, D is TRBD1 (5 bases). V lost 2 bases and J 4 bases, leaving 12 bases between the germline ends. Germline CDR1 reads SEHNR; CDR2 reads FQNEAQ (reference sequence). This CDR3 comprises 14 residues. The CDR3 loop reads CASSLTGPPYEQYF. The CDR3 DNA reads as TGTGCCAGCAGCTTAACAGGACCCCCTTACGAGCAGTACTTC.

The chain uses TRBV7-9 and TRBJ2-3; 10 bases are a match to TRBD2. Germline assignment: CDR1 SEHNR and CDR2 FQNEAQ (reference sequence). V lost 4 bases to trimming and J lost 5 bases; unmatched junction nucleotides: 12. This CDR3 has 17 residues. Written as DNA, the CDR3 is TGTGCCAGCAGCTCCCAGGTAGCGGGGGGAGTGGTAGATACGCAGTATTTT. Residues: CASSSQVAGGVVDTQYF.

This chain's CDR3 is CASSPGDTQYF. CDR3 bases: TGTGCCAGCAGCCCCGGGGATACGCAGTATTTT. The chain uses TRBV2 and TRBJ2-3, with D unresolved. The CDR3 extends over 11 amino acids. With 6 bases removed from V and 6 bases from J, the gap between germline ends came to 7 bases. In germline, CDR1 is SNHLY, CDR2 FYNNEI.

The CDR3 sequence is CASSQALDRGGYGYTF. The CDR3 DNA sequence: TGTGCCAGCAGCCAAGCCTTAGACAGGGGGGGCTATGGCTACACCTTC. The rearrangement links TRBV4-2 to TRBJ1-2; 9 bases fit TRBD1. The germline CDR1 and CDR2 sequences are LGHNA and YNFKEQ. The CDR3 has 16 residues. Trimming cost V 1 base and J 4 bases; bases outside gene matches: 7.

V is TRBV6-1 and J is TRBJ1-5; 7 positions agree with TRBD1. CDR3 size: 17 residues. The ends lost 2 bases at V and 1 base at J; junction bases unmatched: 8. The germline V gene encodes CDR1 MNHNS and CDR2 SASEGT. CDR3 region: CASSESVGGWSNQPQHF. The CDR3 DNA sequence: TGTGCCAGCAGTGAAAGTGTAGGGGGCTGGAGCAATCAGCCCCAGCATTTT.

This chain links TRBV9 with TRBJ2-5, with D possibly matching TRBD1 (6 bases). In germline, CDR1 is SGDLS, CDR2 YYNGEE. The CDR3 covers 13 residues. The germline V and J ends were trimmed by 0 bases and 4 bases, with 7 bases remaining between them. CDR3 sequence reads: CASSVDRVETQYF. The CDR3 region has the DNA TGTGCCAGCAGCGTAGACAGGGTAGAGACCCAGTACTTC.

The chain employs TRBV29-1 and TRBJ2-7; TRBD2 matches at 7 bases. CDR3 length: 19 residues. CDR1 is SQVTM and CDR2 is ANQGSEA in the germline V gene. J was trimmed by 4 bases and V by 6 bases; bases with no gene match: 27. CDR3 nucleotide sequence: TGCAGCGTCGATCCCCTCCTCGCGGGAGTATGTAATTCGGCGTACGAGCAGTACTTC. It translates to CSVDPLLAGVCNSAYEQYF.